These 20 T cell receptor beta chains came from one sample sequenced in a study of blood T cell repertoires in COVID-19. Profiled with immunoSEQ multiplex PCR; TCRdb holds only in-frame clones, not every one. The profile shows 310,000 or so clones, 89% of them singletons. Sample: peripheral blood. These receptors all come from a man aged 18 to 29 who had recovered from COVID-19.

This chain links TRBV19 with TRBJ2-2; D might be TRBD1 (6 bases). Trimming cost V 6 bases and J 1 base, with 12 bases left between them. The CDR3 has 15 amino acids. Germline CDR1 and CDR2: LNHDA and SQIVND (reference sequence). The DNA of the CDR3 is TGTGCCAGTAGAGAAGGACAGCTGAACACCGGGGAGCTGTTTTTT. It is translated as CASREGQLNTGELFF. Full variable domain (remainder filled in from reference TRBV19 and TRBJ2-2): DGGITQSPKYLFRKEGQNVTLSCEQNLNHDAMYWYRQDPGQGLRLIYYSQIVNDFQKGDIAEGYSVSREKKESFPLTVTSAQKNPTAFYLCASREGQLNTGELFFGEGSRLTVL.

This chain connects TRBV24-1 to TRBJ2-2; 14 positions agree with TRBD2. Per the germline V gene, CDR1 is KGHDR and CDR2 is SFDVKD. The V segment lost 3 bases and the J segment 3 bases; nucleotides outside the gene matches: 11. The CDR3 extends over 20 amino acids. The CDR3 region is CATSDTGTSGRKADTGELFF. The CDR3 DNA reads as TGTGCCACCAGTGATACCGGGACTAGCGGGAGAAAAGCGGACACCGGGGAGCTGTTTTTT.

V gene TRBV6-6 combines with J gene TRBJ2-7; weak D call: TRBD1 (6 bases). CDR3 length equals 16 residues. The germline V gene encodes CDR1 MNHNY and CDR2 SVGAGI (reference sequence). V was pared by 0 bases and J by 4 bases, with 16 bases between. CDR3 in amino acids: CASSYSYNRAVYEQYF. CDR3 nucleotide sequence: TGTGCCAGCAGTTACTCGTACAACAGGGCGGTGTACGAGCAGTACTTC.

J is TRBJ1-1 and V is TRBV6-6, with D perhaps matching TRBD1 (6 bases). Germline loops: CDR1 MNHNY, CDR2 SVGAGI (reference sequence). The CDR3 covers 12 residues. Between the trimmed V and J ends, which lost 6 bases and 9 bases, there was a span of 14 bases. CDR3 amino acids: CASSGDQGKAFF. As DNA, the CDR3 is TGTGCCAGCAGCGGCGACCAGGGGAAAGCTTTCTTT.

The genes are TRBV11-2 and TRBJ2-1; D gene ambiguous. Germline CDR1 and CDR2: SGHAT and FQNNGV. This CDR3 has 12 residues. The germline V and J ends were trimmed by 5 bases and 5 bases, with 7 bases remaining between them. CDR3 nucleotide sequence: TGTGCCAGCAGCCTTACAAACAATGAGCAGTTCTTC. Its protein product is CASSLTNNEQFF.

V usage is TRBV5-1 and J usage is TRBJ1-1, with 7 bases that match TRBD1. The CDR3 is 14 residues long. The germline gives CDR1 SGHRS, CDR2 YFSETQ. With 5 bases clipped from V and 11 bases from J, the junction kept 15 bases outside the gene matches. The CDR3 region has the DNA TGCGCCAGCAGTGTTAGGACAGGAAAGGTTGAGGCTTTCTTT. Its protein product is CASSVRTGKVEAFF.

J is TRBJ2-7 and V is TRBV29-1; the match to TRBD1 covers 9 bases. The length of the CDR3 is 16 residues. CDR1 SQVTM and CDR2 ANQGSEA come from the germline V gene. J was trimmed by 2 bases and V by 1 base; bases with no gene match: 9. CDR3 region: CSVEALRDRGTYEQYF. The CDR3 coding sequence is TGCAGCGTTGAAGCCCTCCGAGACAGGGGGACCTACGAGCAGTACTTC.

V gene TRBV7-2 combines with J gene TRBJ1-1, with TRBD1 matching over 8 bases. The CDR3 consists of 15 residues. CDR1 SGHTA and CDR2 FQGNSA come from the germline V gene. With 3 bases clipped from V and 1 base from J, the junction kept 4 bases outside the gene matches. CDR3 sequence reads: CASSFQGAQNTEAFF. In nucleotides, the CDR3 is TGTGCCAGCAGCTTCCAGGGGGCGCAGAACACTGAAGCTTTCTTT.

The chain employs TRBV11-2 and TRBJ2-7, with D maybe TRBD2 (6 bases). Trimming took 5 bases from V and 2 from J, leaving 13 bases between them. The length of the CDR3 is 14 residues. Germline V gene lookup returns CDR1 SGHAT and CDR2 FQNNGV. As DNA, the CDR3 is TGTGCCAGCAGCGTCGAATGGGGGGCCTACGAGCAGTACTTC. Translation: CASSVEWGAYEQYF.

The V and J genes are TRBV4-2 and TRBJ2-7; weak D call: TRBD2 (6 bases). There are 16 residues in the CDR3. Germline assignment: CDR1 LGHNA and CDR2 YNFKEQ. V lost 0 bases and J lost 2, with 14 bases in between. The CDR3 nucleotides read TGTGCCAGCAGCCAAGAAGGCGCTAGCGCAACCTACGAGCAGTACTTC. It is translated as CASSQEGASATYEQYF.

As to this clone: The same CDR3 also results from other DNA sequences found in this sample. The chain employs TRBV5-4 and TRBJ1-1; D is uncertain. Trimming left V 0 bases short and J 1 base short, with 4 bases between. This CDR3 is 13 amino acids long. In germline, CDR1 is SGHNT, CDR2 YYREEE (reference sequence). The CDR3 bases are TGTGCCAGCAGCTTGGGCGGGAACACTGAAGCTTTCTTT. Translating it yields CASSLGGNTEAFF.

This clone has a handful of counts. The chain carries TRBV18 and TRBJ1-2, with 7 positions matching TRBD1. Germline CDR1 reads KGHSH; CDR2 reads LQKENI. The CDR3 sequence is 13 residues long. The V gene end was trimmed by 4 bases and the J gene end by 5 bases; junction bases not matched to a gene: 4. The CDR3: CASSRDREYGYTF. The CDR3 DNA sequence: TGTGCCAGCTCACGGGACAGAGAGTATGGCTACACCTTC. The entire variable domain, with the rest obtained from reference TRBV18 and TRBJ1-2, is as follows: NAGVMQNPRHLVRRRGQEARLRCSPMKGHSHVYWYRQLPEEGLKFMVYLQKENIIDESGMPKERFSAEFPKEGPSILRIQQVVRGDSAAYFCASSRDREYGYTFGSGTRLTVV.

The DNA for the CDR3 is TGTGCCAGCAGCCAGACGGGGGTGAATGAGCAGTTCTTC. Protein sequence: CASSQTGVNEQFF. The chain combines TRBV13 with TRBJ2-1, with D possibly TRBD2 on 6 matching bases. In germline, CDR1 is PRHDT, CDR2 FYEKMQ (reference sequence). V gave up 5 bases and J gave up 7 bases, with 12 bases separating them. The CDR3 consists of 13 residues.

V gene TRBV5-4 combines with J gene TRBJ2-3, with TRBD1 matching 9 bases. The V and J ends lost 3 bases and 2 bases, in that order; junction bases with no gene match: 10. There are 17 residues in the CDR3. Germline CDR1 SGHNT, CDR2 YYREEE (reference sequence). In nucleotides, the CDR3 is TGTGCCAGCAGCTCCTTTTCGCGGACAGGGGTCACAGATACGCAGTATTTT. It encodes CASSSFSRTGVTDTQYF.

This clone was observed once. The CDR3 coding sequence is TGTGCCAGTAGTATAGGTCAAGCGTACAATGAGCAGTTCTTC. Translation: CASSIGQAYNEQFF. This rearrangement joins TRBV19 to TRBJ2-1; the D is unclear. With 1 base removed from V and 4 bases from J, the gap between germline ends came to 8 bases. The CDR3 totals 14 residues. Per germline, CDR1 LNHDA and CDR2 SQIVND (reference sequence).

The rearrangement uses TRBV3-1 (or the pseudogene TRBV3-2) and TRBJ1-3, with TRBD1 matching 7 bases. The trim removed 7 bases at V and 4 bases at J, leaving 7 bases unmatched. The germline CDR1 and CDR2 sequences are LGHDT and YNNKEL (reference sequence). The CDR3 runs 14 residues. CDR3 loop: CASTTDRRGNTIYF. The CDR3 coding sequence is TGTGCCAGCACTACGGACAGGAGAGGAAACACCATATATTTT.

CDR3 DNA sequence: TGCGCCAGCAGTGACGCGGGAGGAAGTACTGAGCAGTTCTTC. This translates into CASSDAGGSTEQFF. The chain is built from TRBV10-2 and TRBJ2-1, with TRBD2 identical over 8 bases. J was trimmed by 9 bases and V by 3 bases; bases with no gene match: 7. Germline lookup yields CDR1 WSHSY and CDR2 SAAADI. The CDR3 loop spans 14 amino acids.

The chain carries TRBV10-3 and TRBJ2-7; the D gene is possibly TRBD2 (5 bases). The CDR3 loop spans 11 amino acids. Trimming left V 7 bases short and J 6 bases short, with 10 bases between. Germline assignment: CDR1 ENHRY and CDR2 SYGVKD. The CDR3 DNA reads TGTGCCATCAACGAGGGCTCCGAGCAGTACTTC. Amino acid sequence: CAINEGSEQYF.

The chain links TRBV5-6 to TRBJ1-2; 8 nucleotides align to TRBD1. Germline V gene lookup returns CDR1 SGHDT and CDR2 YYEEEE. Trimming removed 0 bases from V and 4 bases from J; junction bases left unmatched: 5. This CDR3 comprises 15 residues. The CDR3 nucleotides read TGTGCCAGCAGCTTGGTAGACAGGGGAGGCTATGGCTACACCTTC. Protein: CASSLVDRGGYGYTF.

This chain joins TRBV6-5 and TRBJ1-2, with a tentative D call TRBD1 (5 bases). This CDR3 is built from 14 residues. V was cut by 6 bases and J by 8 bases, with 19 bases left in between. Germline CDR1 MNHEY, CDR2 SVGAGI. The CDR3 DNA is TGTGCCAGCAGGGGGGGGAAGGGGAGTCAGGGCTACACCTTC. Its protein product is CASRGGKGSQGYTF.